The 8 T cell receptor beta chains listed next were all sequenced from one sample in a study of T cells after yellow fever vaccination. MiXCR, run by TCRdb on the 5' RACE reads, gives a single entry per CDR3 protein. The sample holds about 170,000 distinct CDR3 sequences; 11% are singletons and the top ten take 30% to 45%. This specimen was CD8+ T cells sorted from PBMCs, taken 15 days after the yellow fever booster vaccination. These TCRs come from a man younger than 35 who received the YFV17D yellow fever vaccine.

The V and J genes are TRBV6-5 and TRBJ2-3; D is perhaps TRBD1 or TRBD2 (5 bases each). The V gene's germline CDR1 is MNHEY and CDR2 SVGAGI. The CDR3 has 13 amino acids. The CDR3 region is CAHGASSTDTQYF. The CDR3 DNA reads TGTGCACACGGGGCGTCTAGCACAGATACGCAGTATTTT.

The chain recombines TRBV12-3 or TRBV12-4 with TRBJ2-1; 7 bases are shared with TRBD1. V lost 5 bases and J lost 4; bases outside the gene matches: 11. This CDR3 contains 16 residues. For the CDR3, the DNA is TGTGCCAGCAGTCTGCCGGGACAGAATTTATACAATGAGCAGTTCTTC. Encoded protein: CASSLPGQNLYNEQFF.

This chain joins TRBV7-6 and TRBJ2-5, with D uncertain. The ends were cut back, 4 bases at V and 3 bases at J, with 15 bases in the middle. The CDR3 spans 15 residues. Germline V gives CDR1 SGHVS, CDR2 FNYEAQ. CDR3 in amino acids: CASSSESRWKETQYF. The DNA of the CDR3 is TGTGCCAGCAGCTCGGAATCTAGATGGAAAGAGACCCAGTACTTC.

The rearrangement uses TRBV6-2 or TRBV6-3 and TRBJ2-7; D might be TRBD2 (7 bases). In germline, CDR1 is MNHEY, CDR2 SVGEGT. CDR3 length: 16 amino acids. Trimming removed 6 bases from V and 3 bases from J, with 21 bases in between. Written as DNA, the CDR3 is TGTGCCAGCAGCCCGGCACCCGCGGGGGCCTACTACGAGCAGTACTTC. Its protein product is CASSPAPAGAYYEQYF.

This clonotype was recorded many times. The chain links TRBV25-1 to TRBJ2-3, with no clear D. CDR3 length: 14 amino acids. Trimming removed 2 bases from V and 5 bases from J, with 11 bases in between. Per the germline V gene, CDR1 is MGHDK and CDR2 is SYGVNS. This CDR3 reads CASSEIATVDTQYF. Written as DNA, the CDR3 is TGTGCCAGCAGTGAAATCGCTACGGTAGATACGCAGTATTTT. Full variable domain (missing parts from reference TRBV25-1 and TRBJ2-3): EADIYQTPRYLVIGTGKKITLECSQTMGHDKMYWYQQDPGMELHLIHYSYGVNSTEKGDLSSESTVSRIRTEHFPLTLESARPSHTSQYLCASSEIATVDTQYFGPGTRLTVL.

This clonotype has more than one count but fewer than ten. This rearrangement joins TRBV6-2 or TRBV6-3 to TRBJ2-1, with no clear D. CDR1 and CDR2 (germline): MNHEY, SVGEGT. Trimming took 6 bases from V and 6 from J, leaving 6 bases between them. CDR3 size: 11 residues. Here the CDR3 DNA reads TGTGCCAGCAGAGTGGGCAATGAGCAGTTCTTC. Protein sequence: CASRVGNEQFF.

This clonotype has at least ten counts. This rearrangement joins TRBV12-3 or TRBV12-4 to TRBJ2-2; D gene ambiguous. CDR3 size: 13 residues. The germline V and J ends were trimmed by 5 bases and 2 bases, with 6 bases remaining between them. In DNA form, the CDR3 reads TGTGCCAGCAGTCTAAGTAACACCGGGGAGCTGTTTTTT. Its protein is CASSLSNTGELFF.

The chain's CDR3 is CASSFANALNTEAFF. The CDR3 DNA reads as TGTGCCAGCAGTTTCGCCAACGCCCTGAACACTGAAGCTTTCTTT. The chain uses TRBV7-8 and TRBJ1-1; D not certain. This CDR3 has 15 amino acids. Trimming removed 6 bases at V and 0 bases at J, with 14 bases between. Germline values: CDR1 SGHVS, CDR2 FQNEAQ.